The 21 T cell receptor beta chains given below trace back to one sample, sequenced in a study of cytomegalovirus exposure and HLA in healthy donors. The PCR was carried out with 60 Vbeta primers and 13 Jbeta primers. Assay used: immunoSEQ multiplex PCR; TCRdb lists only in-frame clones, some missing. This table holds more than 65,000 clones, about 79% found once. The sequenced sample was PBMCs. All receptors derive from a man younger than 30 in good health and CMV-seropositive.

The genes are TRBV5-6 and TRBJ2-2, with TRBD1 matching 8 bases. Germline loops: CDR1 SGHDT, CDR2 YYEEEE. The trim removed 0 bases at V and 4 bases at J, leaving 2 bases unmatched. This CDR3 has 15 residues. CDR3 in DNA: TGTGCCAGCAGCTTGGTGACAGGGGCCACCGGGGAGCTGTTTTTT. Its translation: CASSLVTGATGELFF.

There are a few counts of this clone. The chain recombines TRBV4-1 with TRBJ2-1; weak D call: TRBD2 (6 bases). The germline V and J ends were trimmed by 1 base and 8 bases, with 15 bases remaining between them. This CDR3 comprises 15 residues. The germline V gene has CDR1 MGHRA and CDR2 YSYEKL. CDR3 protein: CASSQGPGSRDEQFF. CDR3 coding DNA: TGCGCCAGCAGCCAAGGCCCCGGGAGTAGGGATGAGCAGTTCTTC.

This chain connects TRBV10-2 to TRBJ2-3; D not resolved. Trimming left V 4 bases short and J 4 bases short, with 9 bases between. The CDR3 loop spans 13 amino acids. The germline V gene has CDR1 WSHSY and CDR2 SAAADI. The CDR3 protein is CASSAWLSDTQYF. The DNA of the CDR3 is TGCGCCAGCAGTGCCTGGCTTTCAGATACGCAGTATTTT.

The chain couples TRBV13 to TRBJ2-5; 13 bases fit TRBD2. The CDR3 loop spans 16 amino acids. The V gene end was trimmed by 5 bases and the J gene end by 4 bases; junction bases not matched to a gene: 7. The germline gives CDR1 PRHDT, CDR2 FYEKMQ (reference sequence). CDR3 nucleotide sequence: TGTGCCAGCAGCGTCCTACTAGCGGGAGGGTCAGAGACCCAGTACTTC. Amino acid sequence: CASSVLLAGGSETQYF.

CDR3 residues: CASSLGGYYEQYF. The DNA of the CDR3 is TGTGCCAGCAGTTTAGGAGGGTACTACGAGCAGTACTTC. V gene TRBV28 combines with J gene TRBJ2-7, with D possibly TRBD2 on 6 matching bases. The CDR3 sequence is 13 residues long. Germline V CDR1 and CDR2: MDHEN, SYDVKM. Trimming left V 2 bases short and J 3 bases short, with 8 bases between.

The chain has TRBV29-1 and TRBJ2-2; TRBD2 might be the D (5 bases). This CDR3 is built from 12 residues. Trimming took 6 bases from V and 6 from J, leaving 11 bases between them. Germline values: CDR1 SQVTM, CDR2 ANQGSEA. CDR3 residues: CSVEGTSGELFF. As DNA, the CDR3 is TGCAGCGTAGAGGGAACCTCCGGGGAGCTGTTTTTT.

The chain links TRBV6-5 to TRBJ2-7, with 7 bases aligning to TRBD2. There are 15 residues in the CDR3. The junction had 6 bases not matched to a gene; V was cut back by 0 bases and J by 4 bases. The germline V gene has CDR1 MNHEY and CDR2 SVGAGI. The DNA for the CDR3 is TGTGCCAGCAGTTACTCGAGGTCCGGGGGGTACGAGCAGTACTTC. Translating gives CASSYSRSGGYEQYF.

The table lists this clone with a count of one. Other DNA sequences in this specimen translate into the identical CDR3. The chain is built from TRBV9 and TRBJ2-7; 14 bases are shared with TRBD2. This CDR3 is built from 15 residues. V trimming: 2 bases; J trimming: 3 bases; junction bases outside the gene matches: 1. Germline V gene sequence: CDR1 SGDLS, CDR2 YYNGEE. The DNA of the CDR3 is TGTGCCAGCAGCGTCGGGACTAGCGGGAGCTACGAGCAGTACTTC. This translates into CASSVGTSGSYEQYF.

Only one count was recorded for this clone. V usage is TRBV5-1 and J usage is TRBJ1-1; 7 nucleotides match TRBD1. Germline lookup yields CDR1 SGHRS and CDR2 YFSETQ. The CDR3 is 14 amino acids. The V segment lost 3 bases and the J segment 4 bases; nucleotides outside the gene matches: 6. DNA for the CDR3: TGCGCCAGCAGCTGGACAGACAGGGCCACTGAAGCTTTCTTT. It encodes CASSWTDRATEAFF.

The chain joins TRBV2 to TRBJ2-7, with 7 bases that match TRBD1. This CDR3 has 12 residues. Germline CDR1 and CDR2: SNHLY and FYNNEI. V shed 6 bases, J shed 7 bases, and the junction held 6 bases outside the gene matches. The chain's CDR3 is CASSGQVGEQYF. CDR3 nucleotide sequence: TGTGCCAGCAGCGGACAGGTAGGGGAGCAGTACTTC.

The J gene is TRBJ2-3, the V gene TRBV6-5; TRBD2 aligns across 7 bases. The CDR3 consists of 13 residues. Per germline, CDR1 MNHEY and CDR2 SVGAGI. With V trimmed by 6 bases and J by 4 bases, 4 bases remained unmatched. The CDR3 loop is CASRGGVSDTQYF. As DNA, the CDR3 is TGTGCCAGCAGGGGAGGGGTTTCAGATACGCAGTATTTT.

The chain employs TRBV6-5 and TRBJ2-6; weak D call: TRBD2 (5 bases). V lost 5 bases, J lost 3 bases, and 5 bases lay in between. Germline-derived CDR1 and CDR2 are MNHEY and SVGAGI. The CDR3 is made up of 13 amino acids. CDR3 sequence (DNA): TGTGCCAGCAGTGGGAGTGGGGCCAACGTCCTGACTTTC. Its translation: CASSGSGANVLTF.

This chain joins TRBV9 and TRBJ2-3; tentatively, D is TRBD2 (5 bases). CDR3 length: 15 amino acids. V lost 1 base and J 6 bases, leaving 15 bases between the germline ends. Germline CDR1 SGDLS, CDR2 YYNGEE. The CDR3 spells CASSVSGSLRDTQYF. The CDR3 DNA reads as TGTGCCAGCAGCGTAAGCGGATCCCTCCGGGATACGCAGTATTTT.

V gene TRBV2 combines with J gene TRBJ2-3; 8 nucleotides match TRBD1. This CDR3 is 12 amino acids long. Germline trimming cut 11 bases from V and 8 bases from J; bases unmatched to any gene: 9. Germline CDR1 is SNHLY and CDR2 is FYNNEI. For the CDR3, the DNA is TGTGCCGGGGGGACAGGCGGGGTTACGCAGTATTTT. Translating it yields CAGGTGGVTQYF.

The chain couples TRBV6-5 to TRBJ1-1, with D possibly being TRBD1 (5 bases). CDR3 length equals 14 residues. V gave up 4 bases and J gave up 1 base, with 10 bases separating them. The germline V gene encodes CDR1 MNHEY and CDR2 SVGAGI. The CDR3 DNA reads TGTGCCAGCAGTTCCCCCGGGGGGAACACTGAAGCTTTCTTT. Its translation: CASSSPGGNTEAFF.

The chain is built from TRBV7-9 and TRBJ1-1, with D maybe TRBD1 (6 bases). This CDR3 contains 14 residues. The ends were cut back, 4 bases at V and 0 bases at J, with 9 bases in the middle. Germline V CDR1 and CDR2: SEHNR, FQNEAQ (reference sequence). The CDR3 sequence: CASSYGQMNTEAFF. DNA for the CDR3: TGTGCCAGCAGCTACGGACAGATGAACACTGAAGCTTTCTTT.

The chain combines TRBV5-4 with TRBJ2-1; 7 positions agree with TRBD1. The germline CDR1 and CDR2 sequences are SGHNT and YYREEE (reference sequence). The CDR3 contains 12 residues. Unmatched junction bases numbered 7, after V lost 1 base and J lost 15 bases. CDR3 amino acids: CASSLPGQLPFF. The CDR3 coding sequence is TGTGCCAGCAGCTTGCCGGGACAGCTGCCGTTCTTC. The variable domain in full, with the rest retrieved from reference TRBV5-4 and TRBJ2-1, is ETGVTQSPTHLIKTRGQQVTLRCSSQSGHNTVSWYQQALGQGPQFIFQYYREEENGRGNFPPRFSGLQFPNYSSELNVNALELDDSALYLCASSLPGQLPFFGPGTRLTVL.

The rearrangement uses TRBV6-1 and TRBJ1-4; 7 positions agree with TRBD1. The J segment lost 5 bases and the V segment lost 5 bases, leaving 8 bases of the junction unmatched. Per the germline V gene, CDR1 is MNHNS and CDR2 is SASEGT. CDR3 length equals 15 residues. The chain's CDR3 is CASSRDRAQNEKLFF. CDR3 coding DNA: TGTGCCAGCAGTCGAGACAGGGCCCAAAATGAAAAACTGTTTTTT.

The chain is built from TRBV6-1 and TRBJ1-2; weak D call: TRBD1 (5 bases). Trimming removed 3 bases from V and 3 bases from J, with 26 bases in between. CDR1 and CDR2 from the germline V gene are MNHNS and SASEGT. The CDR3 totals 19 residues. The DNA for the CDR3 is TGTGCCAGCAGTGAGACACGGAGCCCCTTGGGGCCCGAGGACTATGGCTACACCTTC. Translated, it gives CASSETRSPLGPEDYGYTF.

This clone was observed once. The V and J genes are TRBV6-5 and TRBJ2-3; TRBD2 agrees at 11 bases. Per germline, CDR1 MNHEY and CDR2 SVGAGI. The CDR3 extends over 16 amino acids. Trimming removed 0 bases from V and 4 bases from J; junction bases left unmatched: 3. CDR3 sequence: CASSYSASGRPDTQYF. CDR3 coding DNA: TGTGCCAGCAGTTACTCTGCTAGCGGGAGGCCAGATACGCAGTATTTT.

The rearrangement uses TRBV7-9 and TRBJ1-1, with D unclear. CDR1 is SEHNR and CDR2 is FQNEAQ in the germline V gene (reference sequence). The CDR3 is made up of 14 amino acids. V was cut by 4 bases and J by 1 base, with 10 bases left in between. CDR3 nucleotide sequence: TGTGCCAGCAGCTCTATCCGGGAGAACACTGAAGCTTTCTTT. Encoded protein: CASSSIRENTEAFF.